The entry below gives a single T cell receptor beta chain sequence along with its context. The data derive from a study of OX40 agonist ivuxolimab in advanced cancers. About the study: The dose-escalation cohort was roughly 83% male, with a mean age of around 60 years, ranging about 20 to 85.

Some clones are missing from TCRdb's copy, which holds only in-frame ones; the method was immunoSEQ multiplex PCR. The sample carries some 72,000 clones, around 94% recorded once. Per the germline V gene, CDR1 is SGHTA and CDR2 is FQGNSA. V was cut by 2 bases and J by 2 bases, with 15 bases left in between. This CDR3 region has 16 residues. The receptor's source is an adult with an advanced solid tumor such as melanoma, head and neck, liver or kidney cancer. The input for sequencing was CD4+ or CD8+ T cells sorted from blood, taken in a trial of the OX40 agonist ivuxolimab. V is TRBV7-2 and J is TRBJ1-2, with D possibly being TRBD1 (5 bases). CDR3 sequence: CASSLFGRELNYGYTF. CDR3 nucleotide sequence: TGTGCCAGCAGCTTATTCGGCAGGGAACTAAACTATGGCTACACCTTC. The full variable domain, with the rest looked up from reference TRBV7-2 and TRBJ1-2, is GAGVSQSPSNKVTEKGKDVELRCDPISGHTALYWYRQSLGQGLEFLIYFQGNSAPDKSGLPSDRFSAERTGGSVSTLTIQRTQQEDSAVYLCASSLFGRELNYGYTFGSGTRLTVV.